Each of the 20 T cell receptor beta chains below was sequenced from the same sample in a study of shared clonotypes between healthy human individuals. TCRdb keeps only in-frame clones here, not all; method: immunoSEQ multiplex PCR. The sample holds fewer than 2.5 million clones, roughly 93% seen once. The sample consisted of naive CD4+ T cells from PBMCs. As for subset: CD45RA+ positively selected. The receptors originated from a young man in good health. Some clones in this sample may be carry-over from other donors' samples.

The V call is TRBV6-5, the J call TRBJ2-5; perhaps TRBD2 as D (6 bases). V lost 2 bases to trimming and J lost 11 bases, with 12 bases between them. Germline V gene sequence: CDR1 MNHEY, CDR2 SVGAGI. This CDR3 is 12 amino acids long. CDR3 nucleotides: TGTGCCAGCAGTTACGCGCGGGGAGAGCAGTACTTC. This encodes CASSYARGEQYF.

The chain has TRBV2 and TRBJ2-3, with a weak D call TRBD2 (5 bases). The CDR3 covers 15 residues. Trimming left V 5 bases short and J 2 bases short, with 14 bases between. CDR1 is SNHLY, CDR2 FYNNEI, per germline. The CDR3 sequence: CASSRGGETTDTQYF. CDR3 bases: TGTGCCAGCAGTCGGGGTGGAGAGACCACAGATACGCAGTATTTT. The full variable domain, with the rest looked up from reference TRBV2 and TRBJ2-3, is EPEVTQTPSHQVTQMGQEVILRCVPISNHLYFYWYRQILGQKVEFLVSFYNNEISEKSEIFDDQFSVERPDGSNFTLKIRSTKLEDSAMYFCASSRGGETTDTQYFGPGTRLTVL.

The V and J genes are TRBV11-2 and TRBJ2-5; 8 bases fit TRBD2. The CDR3 has 15 residues. Germline lookup yields CDR1 SGHAT and CDR2 FQNNGV. The V segment lost 4 bases and the J segment 4 bases; nucleotides outside the gene matches: 8. For the CDR3, the DNA is TGTGCCAGCAGCTCTACTGCGGGAGGAGTAGAGACCCAGTACTTC. Translation gives CASSSTAGGVETQYF.

CDR3 region: CASSPRGGPNNEQFF. DNA of the CDR3: TGTGCCAGCAGCCCCAGGGGAGGGCCAAACAATGAGCAGTTCTTC. V is TRBV5-6 and J is TRBJ2-1, with a tentative D call TRBD2 (7 bases). The CDR3 contains 15 residues. Trimming removed 4 bases from V and 5 bases from J, with 16 bases in between. Per the germline V gene, CDR1 is SGHDT and CDR2 is YYEEEE.

In regard to this clone: It is likely a read error: a sequence one base away is far more abundant. V usage is TRBV7-3 and J usage is TRBJ1-2; D might be TRBD1 (5 bases). V was shortened by 2 bases and J by 1 base, with 5 bases between the two germline ends. This CDR3 contains 13 residues. Germline V gene data show CDR1 as SGHTA and CDR2 as FQGTGA. The CDR3 sequence: CASSLDSNYGYTF. For the CDR3, the DNA is TGTGCCAGCAGCTTAGACAGTAACTATGGCTACACCTTC.

This clone was detected only once. The chain joins TRBV7-2 to TRBJ1-2, with D unresolved. This CDR3 is 16 amino acids long. CDR1 and CDR2 (germline): SGHTA, FQGNSA. The germline V and J ends were trimmed by 5 bases and 2 bases, with 18 bases remaining between them. The DNA for the CDR3 is TGTGCCAGCAGCCAAACAATTTCGACCGGGAACTATGGCTACACCTTC. Encoded protein: CASSQTISTGNYGYTF.

The chain combines TRBV10-3 with TRBJ2-2; D not resolved. Germline V CDR1 and CDR2: ENHRY, SYGVKD. V lost 0 bases and J 1 base, leaving 6 bases between the germline ends. This CDR3 region has 15 residues. The CDR3 sequence is CAISESQVNTGELFF. The DNA for the CDR3 is TGTGCCATCAGTGAGTCTCAGGTGAACACCGGGGAGCTGTTTTTT.

As to this clone: One junction end does not reproduce the germline sequence, and a read error may be involved. The chain has TRBV6-6 and TRBJ1-1; 8 nucleotides match TRBD1. The CDR3 runs to 16 residues. Germline values: CDR1 MNHNY, CDR2 SVGAGI (reference sequence). CDR3 amino acids: CASSKLTGAGNSEAFF. CDR3 nucleotide sequence: TGTGCCAGCAGTAAACTGACAGGGGCCGGGAACTCTGAAGCTTTCTTT.

This sequence joins TRBV5-4 and TRBJ2-6; D possibly corresponds to TRBD2 (7 bases). Trimming removed 3 bases from V and 2 bases from J, with 18 bases in between. Germline CDR1 is SGHNT and CDR2 is YYREEE (reference sequence). The CDR3 runs to 18 residues. The chain's CDR3 is CASSSGARGATGANVLTF. The CDR3 bases are TGTGCCAGCAGCTCAGGGGCACGGGGGGCGACTGGGGCCAACGTCCTGACTTTC. Full variable domain (remainder filled in from reference TRBV5-4 and TRBJ2-6): ETGVTQSPTHLIKTRGQQVTLRCSSQSGHNTVSWYQQALGQGPQFIFQYYREEENGRGNFPPRFSGLQFPNYSSELNVNALELDDSALYLCASSSGARGATGANVLTFGAGSRLTVL.

Regarding this clone: This specimen includes other DNA sequences encoding the same CDR3. The rearrangement joins TRBV6-1 to TRBJ2-2; TRBD1 agrees at 8 bases. The ends lost 4 bases at V and 4 bases at J; junction bases unmatched: 5. CDR1 and CDR2 (germline): MNHNS, SASEGT. CDR3 length: 15 residues. The CDR3 protein is CASSGQGAVTGELFF. CDR3 bases: TGTGCCAGCAGTGGTCAGGGGGCAGTCACCGGGGAGCTGTTTTTT.

The chain has TRBV7-9 and TRBJ2-5; TRBD1 is a possible D gene (6 bases). Germline values: CDR1 SEHNR, CDR2 FQNEAQ (reference sequence). The germline V and J ends were trimmed by 5 bases and 1 base, with 14 bases remaining between them. The CDR3 totals 15 residues. The CDR3 DNA reads TGTGCCAGCAGCCTCGCAGGGGCGCCCCAAGAGACCCAGTACTTC. The encoded protein is CASSLAGAPQETQYF.

The gene calls are TRBV10-3 and TRBJ1-1; TRBD1 aligns across 8 bases. The CDR3 contains 16 residues. J was trimmed by 4 bases and V by 2 bases; bases with no gene match: 9. Germline assignment: CDR1 ENHRY and CDR2 SYGVKD. CDR3 amino acids: CAISEGQGKGRTEAFF. The CDR3 DNA is TGTGCCATCAGTGAGGGACAGGGTAAAGGACGCACTGAAGCTTTCTTT.

The V and J genes are TRBV2 and TRBJ2-3; maybe TRBD2 (5 bases). Germline-derived CDR1 and CDR2 are SNHLY and FYNNEI. This CDR3 spans 16 amino acids. Trimming cost V 6 bases and J 8 bases, with 24 bases left between them. The CDR3 spells CASRPPGPAAGGTQYF. The CDR3 nucleotides are TGTGCCAGCAGGCCCCCGGGTCCCGCTGCGGGCGGTACGCAGTATTTT.

V is TRBV5-1 and J is TRBJ1-2; 9 nucleotides align to TRBD1. This CDR3 region has 15 residues. The V segment lost 0 bases and the J segment 4 bases; nucleotides outside the gene matches: 4. CDR1 and CDR2 from the germline V gene are SGHRS and YFSETQ. As DNA, the CDR3 is TGCGCCAGCAGCTTGGAGGACAGGGGACTCTATGGCTACACCTTC. Residues: CASSLEDRGLYGYTF.

This clone was counted only a few times. The V call is TRBV7-9, the J call TRBJ1-4; the D gene is possibly TRBD1 (6 bases). Germline lookup yields CDR1 SEHNR and CDR2 FQNEAQ (reference sequence). This CDR3 is 15 amino acids long. V gave up 5 bases and J gave up 4 bases, with 14 bases separating them. The chain's CDR3 is CASSPGESFNEKLFF. As DNA, the CDR3 is TGTGCCAGCAGCCCAGGGGAGAGCTTTAATGAAAAACTGTTTTTT.

This chain connects TRBV7-9 to TRBJ2-7; a weak D match, TRBD1 (9 bases). The CDR3 has 17 residues. The V gene's germline CDR1 is SEHNR and CDR2 FQNEAQ (reference sequence). V lost 4 bases, J lost 4 bases, and 23 bases lay in between. CDR3 in DNA: TGTGCCAGCAGCTCTTCATCGGGGGGGACAGGGTTTTACGAGCAGTACTTC. It specifies CASSSSSGGTGFYEQYF.

The rearrangement uses TRBV11-2 and TRBJ1-2; 8 bases align to TRBD1. With 6 bases clipped from V and 3 bases from J, the junction kept 6 bases outside the gene matches. Per germline, CDR1 SGHAT and CDR2 FQNNGV. The CDR3 length is 14 residues. DNA of the CDR3: TGTGCCAGCAGTTGGACAGGGATCGACTATGGCTACACCTTC. Translating gives CASSWTGIDYGYTF.

The V and J genes are TRBV5-1 and TRBJ2-2; 8 nucleotides agree with TRBD2. J was trimmed by 5 bases and V by 6 bases; bases with no gene match: 6. The CDR3 runs 14 residues. Germline V lookup: CDR1 SGHRS, CDR2 YFSETQ. In nucleotides, the CDR3 is TGCGCCAGCACCTCGGGGGGGCAAACCGGGGAGCTGTTTTTT. Protein sequence: CASTSGGQTGELFF.

About this clone: Other nucleotide sequences from this sample produce the same CDR3. The rearrangement uses TRBV2 and TRBJ1-1, with a possible D match to TRBD1 (6 bases). This CDR3 comprises 13 residues. V lost 7 bases and J lost 2, with 11 bases in between. Germline V gives CDR1 SNHLY, CDR2 FYNNEI. Here the CDR3 DNA reads TGTGCCAGCACGAAGGGGGGAAACACTGAAGCTTTCTTT. Its translation: CASTKGGNTEAFF.

The gene calls are TRBV7-3 and TRBJ1-2, with D hard to call. The V end lost 1 base, the J end lost 6 bases, and 9 bases lay between the germline ends. Germline V lookup: CDR1 SGHTA, CDR2 FQGTGA. The CDR3 has 13 residues. The CDR3 sequence is CASSLIGEDGYTF. DNA of the CDR3: TGTGCCAGCAGCTTAATCGGGGAAGATGGCTACACCTTC.